This T cell receptor beta chain was identified in a study of cytotoxic CD8 clonotypes in ibrutinib-treated CLL (dated by TCRdb to 2020 to 2022). Context from the whole study: The cohort included some 14 treatment-naive and ten to twelve relapsed/refractory patients; roughly 17 were IGHV unmutated. Responses were partial in 24 patients and complete in 2; after median approximately 69 months follow-up, roughly 14 stayed in remission and approximately 12 progressed. Response samples were obtained after a median of approximately twelve months of treatment, with a range of roughly 6 to 40 months. On average, each sample yielded around 230,000 productive templates and 80,000 to 95,000 productive rearrangements. Of the 85 to 90 participants in the trial, 25 to 30 had longitudinal samples available. Cryopreserved peripheral blood mononuclear cells were obtained prior to treatment, at the time of response, and at either disease progression or sustained remission. Paper-wide results and their limitations: Sampling times were not matched between patients in sustained remission and patients whose disease was progressing, and lymph node repertoires were not examined. Baseline clonality exceeded that of age-matched healthy donors and correlated strongly with circulating CD8+ T-cell counts. An increase in clonality was observed at ibrutinib response, with clonality remaining stable during sustained remission and falling back toward baseline at progression. Public clonotypes were found to be uncommon and were observed to contract or remain stable during treatment; the increase in clonality was shown to reflect expansion of private clonotypes at ibrutinib response.

Concerning this clone: Its target antigen remains unknown. It has no much larger one-base neighbor in the sample; base qualities were not kept.

Roughly 2 micrograms of genomic DNA were extracted from cryopreserved PBMCs for TCR beta library preparation. Longitudinal blood samples from CLL patients on ibrutinib monotherapy underwent high-throughput TCR beta sequencing. The patients took part in an open-label, single-center phase 2 trial of ibrutinib monotherapy. A MiSeq instrument was used for deep resolution sequencing, which targeted depths ranging from 1 in 1 million up to 1 in 200,000 T cells, with coverage averaging 10x for each clonotype. TCR beta libraries were generated with the immunoSEQ hsTCRB Kit. In the authors' own workflow: The data were analyzed with ImmunoSEQ Analyzer and ImmunoSEQ Data Assistant, and V, D and J gene assignments followed IMGT definitions. Clonality was computed as one minus normalized Shannon entropy of productive rearrangement frequencies, ranging from 0 to 1. Only overrepresented clonotypes making up at least 0.05% of the repertoire of each patient were included in the public clonotype analysis. Some 12 age-matched healthy donor repertoires from immuneACCESS served as clonality controls. In its TCRdb copy, this immuneACCESS table keeps in-frame sequences only and misses some clones. Where compared with another copy, unresolved V genes explain less than half of these, and the others have no known cause. V and J calls and clone size are as listed in that table; D and trimming were resolved from the DNA. The table for this sample lists approximately 15,000 clones; 81% of them were counted only once. The ten top clones hold about 15% of the sample.

The CDR3 goes from the cysteine to the phenylalanine over 15 residues. Solely the CDR3 DNA is kept, with 45 bases framed from the first base. V is clipped by 1 base and J by 5 bases, and the sequence between their germline boundaries is 14 bases long. The germline V gene provides CDR1 MNHNS and CDR2 SASEGT. This sequence was found in a human donor with chronic lymphocytic leukemia. The sequence links TRBV6-1 to TRBJ2-5; matching of 5 bases hints at TRBD1 as the D gene. Sequences were derived from PBMCs, sampled before ibrutinib treatment. The CDR3 sequence is CASSEGGGWGETQYF. The nucleotide sequence is TGTGCCAGCAGTGAAGGGGGCGGTTGGGGCGAGACCCAGTACTTC.